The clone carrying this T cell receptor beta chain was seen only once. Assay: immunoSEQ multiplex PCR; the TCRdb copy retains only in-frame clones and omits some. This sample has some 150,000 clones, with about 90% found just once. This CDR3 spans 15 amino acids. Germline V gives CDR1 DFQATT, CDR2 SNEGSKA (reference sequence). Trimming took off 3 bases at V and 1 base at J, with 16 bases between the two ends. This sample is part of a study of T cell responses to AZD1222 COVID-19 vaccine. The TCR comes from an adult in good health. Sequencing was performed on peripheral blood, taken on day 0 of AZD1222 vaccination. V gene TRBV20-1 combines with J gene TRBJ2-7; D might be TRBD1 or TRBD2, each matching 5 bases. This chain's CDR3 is CSASSGTRYSYEQYF. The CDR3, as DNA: TGCAGTGCTAGTTCGGGGACCCGATATTCCTACGAGCAGTACTTC.